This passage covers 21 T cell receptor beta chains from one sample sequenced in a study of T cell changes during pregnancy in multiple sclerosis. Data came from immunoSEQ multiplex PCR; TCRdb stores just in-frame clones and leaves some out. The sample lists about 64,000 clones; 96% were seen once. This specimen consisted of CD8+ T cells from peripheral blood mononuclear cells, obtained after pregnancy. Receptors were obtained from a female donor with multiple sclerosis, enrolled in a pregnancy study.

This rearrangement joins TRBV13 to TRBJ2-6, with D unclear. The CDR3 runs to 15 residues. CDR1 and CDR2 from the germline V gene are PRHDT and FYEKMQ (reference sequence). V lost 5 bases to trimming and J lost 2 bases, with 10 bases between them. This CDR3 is CASSPVQAGANVLTF. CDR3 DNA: TGTGCCAGCAGCCCCGTCCAGGCTGGGGCCAACGTCCTGACTTTC.

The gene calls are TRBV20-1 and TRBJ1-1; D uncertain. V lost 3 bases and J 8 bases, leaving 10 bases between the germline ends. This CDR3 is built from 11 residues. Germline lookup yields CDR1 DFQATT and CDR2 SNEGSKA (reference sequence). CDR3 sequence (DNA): TGCAGTGCTAGTGCCAGGATCGAAGCTTTCTTT. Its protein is CSASARIEAFF.

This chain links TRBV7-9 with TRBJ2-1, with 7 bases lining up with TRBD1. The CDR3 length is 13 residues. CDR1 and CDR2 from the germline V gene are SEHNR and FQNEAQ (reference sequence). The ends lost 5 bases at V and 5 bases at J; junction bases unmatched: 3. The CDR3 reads CASSPTGDNEQFF. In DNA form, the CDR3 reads TGTGCCAGCAGCCCAACAGGGGACAATGAGCAGTTCTTC. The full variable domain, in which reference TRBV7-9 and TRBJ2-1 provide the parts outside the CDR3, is DTGVSQNPRHKITKRGQNVTFRCDPISEHNRLYWYRQTLGQGPEFLTYFQNEAQLEKSRLLSDRFSAERPKGSFSTLEIQRTEQGDSAMYLCASSPTGDNEQFFGPGTRLTVL.

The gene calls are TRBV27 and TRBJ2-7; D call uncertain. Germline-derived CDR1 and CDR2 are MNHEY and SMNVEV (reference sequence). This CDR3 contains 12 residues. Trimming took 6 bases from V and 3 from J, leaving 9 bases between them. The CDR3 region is CASSSLGYEQYF. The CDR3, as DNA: TGTGCCAGCAGCTCCCTCGGCTACGAGCAGTACTTC.

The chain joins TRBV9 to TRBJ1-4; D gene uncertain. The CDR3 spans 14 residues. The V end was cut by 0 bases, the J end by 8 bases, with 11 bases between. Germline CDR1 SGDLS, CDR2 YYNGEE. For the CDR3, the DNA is TGTGCCAGCAGCGTAGAGGGAGGAGGGGAAAAACTGTTTTTT. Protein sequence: CASSVEGGGEKLFF. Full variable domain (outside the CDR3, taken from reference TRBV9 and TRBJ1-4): DSGVTQTPKHLITATGQRVTLRCSPRSGDLSVYWYQQSLDQGLQFLIQYYNGEERAKGNILERFSAQQFPDLHSELNLSSLELGDSALYFCASSVEGGGEKLFFGSGTQLSVL.

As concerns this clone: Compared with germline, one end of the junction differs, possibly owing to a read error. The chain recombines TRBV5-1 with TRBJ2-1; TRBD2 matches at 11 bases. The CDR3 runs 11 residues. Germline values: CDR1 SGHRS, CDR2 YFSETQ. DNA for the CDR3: TGCGCCAGCAGCTATAGCGGGAGGGCAATCTTC. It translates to CASSYSGRAIF.

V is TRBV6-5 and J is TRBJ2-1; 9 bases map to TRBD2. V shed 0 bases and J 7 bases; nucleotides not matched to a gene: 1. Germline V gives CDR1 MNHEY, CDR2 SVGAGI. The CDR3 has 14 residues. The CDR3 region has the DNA TGTGCCAGCAGTTACTCTCTAGCGGGGAATGAGCAGTTCTTC. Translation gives CASSYSLAGNEQFF.

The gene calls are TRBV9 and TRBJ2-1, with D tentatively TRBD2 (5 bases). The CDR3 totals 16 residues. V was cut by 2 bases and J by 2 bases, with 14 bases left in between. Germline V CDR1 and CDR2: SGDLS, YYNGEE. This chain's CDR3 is CASSVQSGPPYNEQFF. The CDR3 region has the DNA TGTGCCAGCAGCGTTCAAAGCGGACCCCCCTACAATGAGCAGTTCTTC. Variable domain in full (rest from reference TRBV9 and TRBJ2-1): DSGVTQTPKHLITATGQRVTLRCSPRSGDLSVYWYQQSLDQGLQFLIQYYNGEERAKGNILERFSAQQFPDLHSELNLSSLELGDSALYFCASSVQSGPPYNEQFFGPGTRLTVL.

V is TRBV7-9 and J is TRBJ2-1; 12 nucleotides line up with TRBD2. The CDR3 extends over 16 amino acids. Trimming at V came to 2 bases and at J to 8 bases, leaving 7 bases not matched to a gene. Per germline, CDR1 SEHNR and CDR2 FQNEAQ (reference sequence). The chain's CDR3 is CASSLHPSGRVDEQFF. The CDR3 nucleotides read TGTGCCAGCAGCTTACACCCTAGCGGGAGGGTTGATGAGCAGTTCTTC. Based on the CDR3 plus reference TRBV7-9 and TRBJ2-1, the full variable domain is DTGVSQNPRHKITKRGQNVTFRCDPISEHNRLYWYRQTLGQGPEFLTYFQNEAQLEKSRLLSDRFSAERPKGSFSTLEIQRTEQGDSAMYLCASSLHPSGRVDEQFFGPGTRLTVL.

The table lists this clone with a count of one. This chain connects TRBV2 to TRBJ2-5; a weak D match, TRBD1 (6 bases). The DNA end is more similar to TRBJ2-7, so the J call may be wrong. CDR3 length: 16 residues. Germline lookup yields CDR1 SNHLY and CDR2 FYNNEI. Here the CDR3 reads CASSYPQGNRGYEQYF. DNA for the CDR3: TGTGCCAGCAGCTACCCCCAGGGGAATAGGGGCTACGAGCAGTACTTC.

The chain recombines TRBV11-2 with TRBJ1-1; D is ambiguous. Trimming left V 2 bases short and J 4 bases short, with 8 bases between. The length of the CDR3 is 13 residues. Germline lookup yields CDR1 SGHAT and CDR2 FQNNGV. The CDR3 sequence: CASSLYTGTEAFF. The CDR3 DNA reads TGTGCCAGCAGCTTATATACCGGCACTGAAGCTTTCTTT.

The CDR3: CASSLSQGFTQYF. The CDR3 DNA is TGTGCCAGCAGCTTGTCTCAGGGGTTCACGCAGTATTTT. The chain carries TRBV7-9 and TRBJ2-3; a possible D gene is TRBD1 (6 bases). Trimming stripped 3 bases from V and 9 bases from J, with 13 bases between. CDR1 and CDR2 (germline): SEHNR, FQNEAQ (reference sequence). The CDR3 has 13 residues.

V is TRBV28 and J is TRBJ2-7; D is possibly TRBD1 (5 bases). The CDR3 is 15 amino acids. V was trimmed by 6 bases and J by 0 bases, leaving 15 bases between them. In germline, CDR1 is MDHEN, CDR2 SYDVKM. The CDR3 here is CASSPGQGGSYEQYF. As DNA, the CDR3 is TGTGCCAGCAGCCCTGGCCAGGGTGGCTCCTACGAGCAGTACTTC.

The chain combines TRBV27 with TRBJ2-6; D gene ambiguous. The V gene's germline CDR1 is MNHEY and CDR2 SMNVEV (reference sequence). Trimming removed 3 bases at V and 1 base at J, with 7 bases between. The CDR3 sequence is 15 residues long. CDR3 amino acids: CASSLAVSGANVLTF. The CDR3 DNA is TGTGCCAGCAGTTTGGCGGTGTCTGGGGCCAACGTCCTGACTTTC.

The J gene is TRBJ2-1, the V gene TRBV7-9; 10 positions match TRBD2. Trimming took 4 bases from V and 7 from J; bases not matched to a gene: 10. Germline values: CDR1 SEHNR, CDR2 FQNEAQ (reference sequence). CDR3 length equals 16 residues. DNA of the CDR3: TGTGCCAGCAGCTCTGCTAGCGGGAGAAACGGGAATGAGCAGTTCTTC. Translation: CASSSASGRNGNEQFF.

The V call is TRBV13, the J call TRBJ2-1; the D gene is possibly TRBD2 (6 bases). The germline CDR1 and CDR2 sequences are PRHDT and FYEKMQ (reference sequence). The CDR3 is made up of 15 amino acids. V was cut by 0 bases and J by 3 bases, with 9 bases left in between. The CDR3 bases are TGTGCCAGCAGCTTAGGTAGCGGCGGCTACAATGAGCAGTTCTTC. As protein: CASSLGSGGYNEQFF.

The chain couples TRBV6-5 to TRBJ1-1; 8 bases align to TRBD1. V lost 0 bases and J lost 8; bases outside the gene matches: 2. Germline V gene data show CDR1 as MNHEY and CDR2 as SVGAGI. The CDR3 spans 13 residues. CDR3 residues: CASSYSGTGEAFF. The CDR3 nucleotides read TGTGCCAGCAGTTACTCCGGGACAGGAGAAGCTTTCTTT.

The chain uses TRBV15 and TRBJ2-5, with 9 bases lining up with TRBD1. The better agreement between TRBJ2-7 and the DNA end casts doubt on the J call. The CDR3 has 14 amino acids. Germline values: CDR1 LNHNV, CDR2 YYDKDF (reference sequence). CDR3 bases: TGTGCCACCGTGGGGACAGGGCCTCGGTACGAGCAGTACTTC. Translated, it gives CATVGTGPRYEQYF.

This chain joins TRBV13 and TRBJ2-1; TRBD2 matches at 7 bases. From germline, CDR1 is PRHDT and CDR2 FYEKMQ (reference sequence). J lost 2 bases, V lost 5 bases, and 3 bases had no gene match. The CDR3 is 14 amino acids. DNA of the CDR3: TGTGCCAGCAGCCCCGGGACTACCTACAATGAGCAGTTCTTC. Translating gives CASSPGTTYNEQFF.

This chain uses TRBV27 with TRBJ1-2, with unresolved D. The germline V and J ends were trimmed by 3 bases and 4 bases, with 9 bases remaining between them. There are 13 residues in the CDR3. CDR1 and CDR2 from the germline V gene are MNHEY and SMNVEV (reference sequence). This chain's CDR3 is CASSFSGSYGYTF. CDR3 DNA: TGTGCCAGCAGTTTCTCCGGGTCCTATGGCTACACCTTC.

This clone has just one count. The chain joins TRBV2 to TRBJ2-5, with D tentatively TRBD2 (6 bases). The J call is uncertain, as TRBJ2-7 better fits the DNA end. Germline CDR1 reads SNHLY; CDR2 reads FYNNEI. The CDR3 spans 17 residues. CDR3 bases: TGTGCCAGCATCATCACCCGGAATGGAGGGTCTTCCTACGAGCAGTACTTC. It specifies CASIITRNGGSSYEQYF.